These 10 T cell receptor beta chains were all obtained from the same sample, sequenced in a study of T cell changes during pregnancy in multiple sclerosis. Sequencing used immunoSEQ multiplex PCR; TCRdb keeps in-frame clones, though not all of them. The sample includes approximately 130,000 clones, about 96% of them seen just once. Sample: peripheral blood, taken after pregnancy. Every receptor here comes from a female donor with multiple sclerosis, enrolled in a pregnancy study.

The chain is built from TRBV19 and TRBJ1-5; a possible D gene is TRBD1 (6 bases). V was clipped by 2 bases and J by 5 bases, with 19 bases between them. Germline V gene data show CDR1 as LNHDA and CDR2 as SQIVND (reference sequence). The CDR3 contains 17 residues. This CDR3 reads CASSILGTGNNHQPQHF. The DNA of the CDR3 is TGTGCCAGTAGTATACTTGGAACAGGGAATAACCATCAGCCCCAGCATTTT. Based on the CDR3 plus reference TRBV19 and TRBJ1-5, the full variable domain is DGGITQSPKYLFRKEGQNVTLSCEQNLNHDAMYWYRQDPGQGLRLIYYSQIVNDFQKGDIAEGYSVSREKKESFPLTVTSAQKNPTAFYLCASSILGTGNNHQPQHFGDGTRLSIL.

V usage is TRBV27 and J usage is TRBJ2-1; 8 nucleotides agree with TRBD1. Trimming at V came to 3 bases and at J to 12 bases, leaving 13 bases not matched to a gene. CDR1 and CDR2 (germline): MNHEY, SMNVEV (reference sequence). This CDR3 comprises 15 residues. This CDR3 reads CASSFHHFQTGAQFF. The DNA for the CDR3 is TGTGCCAGCAGTTTTCATCATTTCCAGACAGGGGCGCAGTTCTTC.

The chain is built from TRBV7-9 and TRBJ1-2; the D gene is possibly TRBD1 (5 bases). This CDR3 region has 12 residues. Germline lookup yields CDR1 SEHNR and CDR2 FQNEAQ (reference sequence). Trimming stripped 6 bases from V and 8 bases from J, with 13 bases between. The CDR3 here is CASSDKGAGYTF. CDR3 DNA sequence: TGTGCCAGCAGTGATAAAGGGGCGGGCTACACCTTC. The full variable domain, its missing parts supplied by reference TRBV7-9 and TRBJ1-2, is DTGVSQNPRHKITKRGQNVTFRCDPISEHNRLYWYRQTLGQGPEFLTYFQNEAQLEKSRLLSDRFSAERPKGSFSTLEIQRTEQGDSAMYLCASSDKGAGYTFGSGTRLTVV.

CDR3 protein: CASSQPQGKWNYGYTF. The CDR3, as DNA: TGTGCCAGCAGCCAACCACAGGGAAAATGGAACTATGGCTACACCTTC. J is TRBJ1-2 and V is TRBV4-2; maybe TRBD1 (6 bases). Trimming stripped 2 bases from V and 2 bases from J, with 15 bases between. The CDR3 has 16 residues. Germline V gives CDR1 LGHNA, CDR2 YNFKEQ.

The J gene is TRBJ1-4, the V gene TRBV6-5; a weak D match, TRBD1 (5 bases). Germline V gives CDR1 MNHEY, CDR2 SVGAGI. Trimming stripped 6 bases from V and 7 bases from J, with 15 bases between. The CDR3 runs to 14 residues. The CDR3 nucleotides are TGTGCCAGCAGCCGAAGACAGCCGTTTGAAAAACTGTTTTTT. This translates into CASSRRQPFEKLFF.

The chain couples TRBV11-1 to TRBJ2-1, with TRBD2 identical over 10 bases. The J segment lost 3 bases and the V segment lost 5 bases, leaving 4 bases of the junction unmatched. Germline V gene lookup returns CDR1 SGHAT and CDR2 FQDESV (reference sequence). The CDR3 is 15 amino acids. CDR3 in DNA: TGTGCCAGCAGCCCCGGGACTAGCGTCTACAATGAGCAGTTCTTC. Translated, it gives CASSPGTSVYNEQFF.

This chain links TRBV15 with TRBJ2-1; TRBD2 matches at 11 bases. Germline loops: CDR1 LNHNV, CDR2 YYDKDF (reference sequence). The length of the CDR3 is 19 residues. The V and J ends lost 0 bases and 6 bases, in that order; junction bases with no gene match: 13. The CDR3 reads CATSRDRSSGRAAANEQFF. CDR3 DNA: TGTGCCACCAGCAGAGATCGGAGTAGCGGGAGGGCCGCTGCCAATGAGCAGTTCTTC.

The CDR3 loop is CASSPGQHGSYEQYF. The CDR3 DNA follows: TGCGCCAGCAGTCCTGGACAGCACGGCTCCTACGAGCAGTACTTC. The chain combines TRBV10-1 with TRBJ2-7, with D possibly matching TRBD1 (6 bases). The CDR3 totals 15 residues. CDR1 and CDR2 from the germline V gene are WNHNN and SYGVQD (reference sequence). The V end was cut by 5 bases, the J end by 0 bases, with 14 bases between.

J is TRBJ1-1 and V is TRBV4-2; tentatively, D is TRBD1 (5 bases). The CDR3 contains 14 residues. V shed 8 bases and J shed 0 bases, with 13 bases lying between them. CDR1 is LGHNA, CDR2 YNFKEQ, per germline. CDR3 in amino acids: CASRRGNMNTEAFF. The CDR3 nucleotides are TGTGCCAGCCGGCGGGGGAATATGAACACTGAAGCTTTCTTT.

This chain connects TRBV2 to TRBJ2-7; TRBD2 might be the D (5 bases). Trimming shortened V by 7 bases and J by 5 bases, and 12 bases separated the two germline ends. The CDR3 is 12 amino acids. CDR1 SNHLY and CDR2 FYNNEI come from the germline V gene. CDR3 sequence: CASTGFGDEQYF. Here the CDR3 DNA reads TGTGCCAGCACTGGATTCGGGGACGAGCAGTACTTC.